This T cell receptor (beta chain) was documented in a study of a mutant IDH1 vaccine in newly diagnosed glioma (dated by TCRdb to the early 2020s). With regard to the full study: Vaccination began 4-6 weeks after radiotherapy alone, or alongside temozolomide cycles in the chemotherapy-containing groups. Peripheral blood samples were drawn at six visits, namely V03 (baseline), V05, V07, V10, V12 and V13. Prior to enrollment, standard therapy consisting of radiotherapy alone, temozolomide alone, or radiochemotherapy with temozolomide had been administered to patients, with the combination being received by most patients. Of the approximately 34 patients who were treated, about 62% were male and 37.5% were female, and the mean age was approximately 40 years. Longitudinal TCRB deep sequencing was performed for fewer than 30 treated patients wherever samples were available for exploratory analyses. Visit V12 was the week-35 safety follow-up and visit V13 was the week-47 end of study.

The library was made by the immunoSEQ multiplex PCR assay. Following the manufacturer's protocol, the hsTCRB Kit was used to amplify rearranged TCR beta chain sequences. TCRB libraries were sequenced on an Illumina MiSeq. As for the original processing: The proprietary platform of the kit vendor was used for demultiplexing, trimming and gene mapping. TCRdb took over this immuneACCESS table, retaining in-frame rearrangements with V and J assigned. Such tables are incomplete; in checked studies, under half of the missing clones stem from an unresolved V gene, and the remainder is unexplained. The DNA gave D and trimming, while V, J and clone size come from that table. Here the sample has about 56,000 clones; about 90% occur a single time. The ten largest clones take up 1.5% to 2% of the sample. The sample's time point label is to be understood as: week 35, safety follow-up. Each vaccine dose was 300 ug of a 20-mer mutant IDH1 peptide in Montanide, given subcutaneously with topical imiquimod. Across visits V03 through V10, patients got a total of eight vaccinations, given in weeks 1, 3, 5, 7, 11, 15, 19 and 23. Donors had newly diagnosed WHO grade 3 or 4 IDH1-mutant astrocytomas with loss of nuclear ATRX. The samples were drawn from NOA16, a multicentre, single-arm, open-label phase I trial in Germany that tested a mutant IDH1 peptide vaccine in humans for the first time. The DNeasy Blood and Tissue Kit was used to extract genomic DNA from EDTA blood for TCRB sequencing.

General findings and caveats noted by the study authors: Changes in the top peripheral T cell clonotypes picked up by TCRB sequencing did not appear to be linked to pseudoprogression. According to the authors, sample limitations meant that analyses of patient blood samples could not be reproduced. Availability determined which PBMC samples were chosen for TCRB deep sequencing. Across multiple MHC alleles, vaccine-induced immune responses were seen in around 93% of patients.

Note on this clone: Its antigen is unknown. Within one base of it there is no much larger clone, and no base qualities were kept.

The sequence came from a man aged 40-55 years with glioma. The material was PBMCs, obtained from a glioma patient whose treatment included an IDH1 peptide vaccine.

The DNA is TGTGCCAGCAGGGAGGACAGGGTCACTCAGCCCCAGCATTTT. Translated, this is CASREDRVTQPQHF. The chain uses TRBV6-5 and TRBJ1-5; 8 central bases correspond to TRBD1. V trim: 6 bases; J trim: 6 bases; unmatched bases: 7. Sequences MNHEY (CDR1) and SVGAGI (CDR2) are obtained from the germline V gene. Spanning cysteine to phenylalanine, the CDR3 consists of 14 amino acids. Only CDR3 DNA is held: 42 bases, read in frame from base 1.